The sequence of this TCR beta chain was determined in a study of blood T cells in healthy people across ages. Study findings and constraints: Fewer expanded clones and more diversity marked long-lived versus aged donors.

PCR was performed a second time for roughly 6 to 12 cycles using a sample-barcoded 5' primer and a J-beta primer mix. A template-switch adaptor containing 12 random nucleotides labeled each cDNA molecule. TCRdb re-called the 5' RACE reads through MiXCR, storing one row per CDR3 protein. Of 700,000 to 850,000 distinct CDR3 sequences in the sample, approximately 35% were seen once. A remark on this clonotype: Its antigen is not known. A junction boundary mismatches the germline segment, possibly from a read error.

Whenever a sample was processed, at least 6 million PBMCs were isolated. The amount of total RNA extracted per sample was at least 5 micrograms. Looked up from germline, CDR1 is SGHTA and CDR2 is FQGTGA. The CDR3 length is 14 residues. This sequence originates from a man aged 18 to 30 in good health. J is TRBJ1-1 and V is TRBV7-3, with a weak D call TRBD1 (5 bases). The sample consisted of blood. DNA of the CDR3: TGTGCCGGCAGCTCGGGACCGACGAACACTGAAGCTTTCTTT. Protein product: CAGSSGPTNTEAFF. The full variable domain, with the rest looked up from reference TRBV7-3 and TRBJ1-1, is GAGVSQTPSNKVTEKGKYVELRCDPISGHTALYWYRQSLGQGPEFLIYFQGTGAADDSGLPNDRFFAVRPEGSVSTLKIQRTERGDSAVYLCAGSSGPTNTEAFFGQGTRLTVV.